These 15 T cell receptor beta chains were all obtained from the same sample, sequenced in a study of blood T cell repertoires in COVID-19 (dated by TCRdb to 2020 to 2021). Receptor libraries were prepared by the immunoSEQ multiplex PCR assay. Not all clones reach the TCRdb copy of this immuneACCESS table, which keeps in-frame sequences only. Checked studies attribute under half of the gap to unresolved V genes and leave the rest unexplained. Counted in this sample were approximately 250,000 clones; about nine tenths of them appeared once. The ten most abundant clones make up 0.8% to 0.95% of the sample. The source material was peripheral blood. The source is a man aged 30 to 39 with COVID-19, enrolled during active disease.

This rearrangement joins TRBV6-5 to TRBJ2-1; 7 bases line up with TRBD1. Germline CDR1 and CDR2: MNHEY and SVGAGI. The CDR3 extends over 14 amino acids. The trim removed 5 bases at V and 3 bases at J, leaving 4 bases unmatched. The chain's CDR3 is CASSTDRDYNEQFF. Written as DNA, the CDR3 is TGTGCCAGCAGTACAGACAGGGACTACAATGAGCAGTTCTTC.

The V gene is TRBV7-3, the J gene TRBJ2-3; a possible D gene is TRBD2 (6 bases). V was pared by 6 bases and J by 6 bases, with 13 bases between. Germline loops: CDR1 SGHTA, CDR2 FQGTGA. The CDR3 spans 13 residues. CDR3 nucleotide sequence: TGTGCCAGCAGTACCTACGGGGGTGATACGCAGTATTTT. Protein product: CASSTYGGDTQYF.

This chain connects TRBV7-9 to TRBJ1-4; TRBD1 matches 7 bases. After removal of 6 bases from V and 7 bases from J, the junction contained 8 bases not matched to a gene. The germline gives CDR1 SEHNR, CDR2 FQNEAQ (reference sequence). The CDR3 has 14 amino acids. CDR3 region: CASRSGTEPEKLFF. CDR3 sequence (DNA): TGTGCCAGCAGATCCGGGACAGAGCCTGAAAAACTGTTTTTT.

This sequence joins TRBV6-1 and TRBJ1-6; D is perhaps TRBD1 (5 bases). V was clipped by 0 bases and J by 13 bases, with 19 bases between them. The CDR3 covers 16 residues. The V gene's germline CDR1 is MNHNS and CDR2 SASEGT. The CDR3 bases are TGTGCCAGCAGTGAAGCGCTTCGGACACCCTCAGGTCCCCTCCACTTT. Protein product: CASSEALRTPSGPLHF.

The chain combines TRBV27 with TRBJ1-5; 7 bases match TRBD1. The germline V gene has CDR1 MNHEY and CDR2 SMNVEV (reference sequence). V lost 3 bases to trimming and J lost 1 base; unmatched junction nucleotides: 6. This CDR3 contains 16 residues. CDR3 residues: CASSFLGQWSNQPQHF. Here the CDR3 DNA reads TGTGCCAGCAGTTTTTTGGGACAGTGGAGCAATCAGCCCCAGCATTTT.

The chain links TRBV27 to TRBJ1-1; D unclear. Germline V gene lookup returns CDR1 MNHEY and CDR2 SMNVEV (reference sequence). The V end lost 6 bases, the J end lost 13 bases, and 18 bases lay between the germline ends. This CDR3 comprises 12 residues. DNA for the CDR3: TGTGCCAGCAGCGAGCATACTACGCGTCTTTTCTTT. It yields the protein CASSEHTTRLFF.

This chain uses TRBV2 with TRBJ1-6; D unresolved. This CDR3 has 16 amino acids. V shed 3 bases and J shed 0 bases, with 9 bases lying between them. The V gene's germline CDR1 is SNHLY and CDR2 FYNNEI. CDR3 bases: TGTGCCAGCAGTGACCTGATGAGCTCCTATAATTCACCCCTCCACTTT. This translates into CASSDLMSSYNSPLHF.

The sample holds one count of this clone. V usage is TRBV6-6 and J usage is TRBJ2-3, with 11 bases lining up with TRBD2. Per germline, CDR1 MNHNY and CDR2 SVGAGI (reference sequence). V gave up 5 bases and J gave up 3 bases; unmatched junction bases: 7. This CDR3 has 16 amino acids. The CDR3 DNA sequence: TGTGCCAGCAGTCCTCCCGGGACTAGCGGAACAGATACGCAGTATTTT. Translating it yields CASSPPGTSGTDTQYF.

The chain links TRBV5-4 to TRBJ1-2; 8 bases fit TRBD1. The germline gives CDR1 SGHNT, CDR2 YYREEE (reference sequence). The CDR3 has 15 residues. J was trimmed by 4 bases and V by 4 bases; bases with no gene match: 9. The CDR3 nucleotides are TGTGCCAGCAGCGCCGGGACAGGTGGTCCCTATGGCTACACCTTC. Its translation: CASSAGTGGPYGYTF. Variable domain in full (rest from reference TRBV5-4 and TRBJ1-2): ETGVTQSPTHLIKTRGQQVTLRCSSQSGHNTVSWYQQALGQGPQFIFQYYREEENGRGNFPPRFSGLQFPNYSSELNVNALELDDSALYLCASSAGTGGPYGYTFGSGTRLTVV.

This chain connects TRBV5-1 to TRBJ1-4; 8 bases line up with TRBD1. From germline, CDR1 is SGHRS and CDR2 YFSETQ. This CDR3 spans 15 amino acids. The junction had 10 bases not matched to a gene; V was cut back by 5 bases and J by 7 bases. The CDR3 loop is CASRNRTGSAEKLFF. CDR3 in DNA: TGCGCCAGCAGAAATCGGACAGGGAGTGCTGAAAAACTGTTTTTT.

V usage is TRBV2 and J usage is TRBJ1-5, with D perhaps TRBD1 (6 bases). The CDR3 totals 15 residues. Germline assignment: CDR1 SNHLY and CDR2 FYNNEI. Trimming removed 3 bases at V and 4 bases at J, with 13 bases between. The CDR3 is CASSDPRGINQPQHF. CDR3 DNA: TGTGCCAGCAGTGACCCCAGGGGTATTAATCAGCCCCAGCATTTT.

The rearrangement joins TRBV5-6 to TRBJ1-2; D not resolved. Germline assignment: CDR1 SGHDT and CDR2 YYEEEE. The germline V and J ends were trimmed by 2 bases and 2 bases, with 7 bases remaining between them. The CDR3 consists of 13 residues. The CDR3 DNA is TGTGCCAGCAGCTTTTACGGGAACTATGGCTACACCTTC. Amino acids: CASSFYGNYGYTF.

V is TRBV27 and J is TRBJ2-5; 9 bases are shared with TRBD2. There are 14 residues in the CDR3. CDR1 MNHEY and CDR2 SMNVEV come from the germline V gene (reference sequence). V shed 6 bases, J shed 0 bases, and the junction held 2 bases outside the gene matches. The DNA of the CDR3 is TGTGCCAGCAGGACTAGCGGATACCAAGAGACCCAGTACTTC. This codes for CASRTSGYQETQYF.

The chain has TRBV19 and TRBJ2-5; possible D gene TRBD1, 6 bases. This CDR3 spans 15 amino acids. CDR1 is LNHDA and CDR2 is SQIVND in the germline V gene (reference sequence). V lost 1 base and J lost 5, with 14 bases in between. The CDR3 reads CASSIGARGHETQYF. The CDR3 DNA reads as TGTGCCAGTAGTATAGGGGCCAGGGGCCACGAGACCCAGTACTTC.

This clone turned up a few times. V and J are TRBV5-4 and TRBJ2-7, with D unclear. The CDR3 has 13 residues. Germline V gives CDR1 SGHNT, CDR2 YYREEE (reference sequence). Trimming left V 0 bases short and J 3 bases short, with 7 bases between. The CDR3 here is CASSLDGYYEQYF. In DNA, the CDR3 is TGTGCCAGCAGCTTGGACGGGTACTACGAGCAGTACTTC.